The sequence of this TCR beta chain was determined in a study of T-cell memory formation after mild COVID-19. This clonotype was recorded many times. Its target is not known. The V and J ends lost 1 base and 3 bases respectively, with 12 bases between them. CDR1 and CDR2 (germline): SGDLS, YYNGEE. The CDR3 is made up of 15 amino acids. TCRdb recomputed calls from the 5' RACE reads with MiXCR, one row per CDR3 protein. The sample lists roughly 300,000 distinct CDR3 sequences, roughly 8.2% occurring once. Study-level results: Pre-infection memory carried some responding clones, suggesting that cross-reactive memory joined.

The sequencing sample was made of PBMCs or a T cell subset sorted from them (not recorded which). The V call is TRBV9, the J call TRBJ2-3; TRBD1 is a possible D gene (6 bases). The clonotype was recovered from a man between 18 and 29 years old who had mild COVID-19 (a few samples of this study predate the infection). Cell type and time point are not known. The CDR3 sequence: CASSVYGQWTDTQYF. The CDR3 bases are TGTGCCAGCAGCGTATATGGACAGTGGACAGATACGCAGTATTTT.